The 30 T cell receptor beta chains listed next were all sequenced from one sample in a study of shared clonotypes between healthy human individuals. Naive CD8 cells, CD45RO-negative and positively selected for CCR7, excluded terminally differentiated effector memory CD45RA+ cells. Sequenced by immunoSEQ multiplex PCR; TCRdb stores in-frame clones only, minus some. The table records over 2,000,000 clones, around 93% of them present only once. Sample: naive CD8+ T cells from PBMCs. The receptors here all came from a young man in good health. Some clones in this sample may be carry-over from other donors' samples.

V and J are TRBV30 and TRBJ2-5, with 9 bases fitting TRBD2. The CDR3 length is 16 residues. Trimming removed 3 bases from V and 6 bases from J; junction bases left unmatched: 14. In germline, CDR1 is GTSNPN, CDR2 SVGIG (reference sequence). The CDR3 region is CAWSPRVAGGPKTQYF. The CDR3 coding sequence is TGTGCCTGGAGCCCCCGGGTCGCGGGAGGGCCCAAGACCCAGTACTTC.

V and J are TRBV9 and TRBJ2-1, with unresolved D. CDR3 length equals 13 residues. Germline V gives CDR1 SGDLS, CDR2 YYNGEE. The V end was cut by 0 bases, the J end by 5 bases, with 6 bases between. The CDR3 bases are TGTGCCAGCAGCGTAGCTGTGGACAATGAGCAGTTCTTC. Protein product: CASSVAVDNEQFF.

This rearrangement joins TRBV19 to TRBJ2-7, with 7 nucleotides matching TRBD2. The germline V gene encodes CDR1 LNHDA and CDR2 SQIVND (reference sequence). The CDR3 is 15 residues long. V was clipped by 5 bases and J by 4 bases; unmatched bases: 11. This CDR3 reads CASSQSLAGSYEQYF. As DNA, the CDR3 is TGTGCCAGTAGTCAATCGTTAGCGGGTTCATACGAGCAGTACTTC.

The J gene is TRBJ2-1, the V gene TRBV5-4; 9 bases are shared with TRBD2. The J segment lost 0 bases and the V segment lost 5 bases, leaving 6 bases of the junction unmatched. CDR3 length: 16 residues. The germline CDR1 and CDR2 sequences are SGHNT and YYREEE (reference sequence). CDR3 sequence reads: CASRFGSGSSYNEQFF. The CDR3 bases are TGTGCCAGCAGATTTGGTAGCGGGAGCTCCTACAATGAGCAGTTCTTC.

V usage is TRBV6-5 and J usage is TRBJ1-3; 7 bases map to TRBD1. J was trimmed by 4 bases and V by 6 bases; bases with no gene match: 3. CDR3 length: 13 residues. Germline CDR1 is MNHEY and CDR2 is SVGAGI. The CDR3 spells CASRAGGGNTIYF. In DNA form, the CDR3 reads TGTGCCAGCAGGGCAGGGGGAGGAAACACCATATATTTT.

The V and J genes are TRBV7-2 and TRBJ2-1; 8 positions agree with TRBD2. Germline CDR1 reads SGHTA; CDR2 reads FQGNSA. The CDR3 contains 16 residues. Trimming removed 5 bases from V and 6 bases from J; junction bases left unmatched: 12. This CDR3 reads CASSPRRTAGGNEQFF. The CDR3 nucleotides are TGTGCCAGCAGCCCCCGCCGTACCGCGGGGGGCAATGAGCAGTTCTTC.

The chain combines TRBV9 with TRBJ1-2; D ambiguous. Germline CDR1 reads SGDLS; CDR2 reads YYNGEE. The V and J ends lost 3 bases and 6 bases respectively, with 18 bases between them. The CDR3 runs 15 residues. CDR3 amino acids: CASSGGAWVRDGYTF. Written as DNA, the CDR3 is TGTGCCAGCAGCGGCGGTGCATGGGTACGGGATGGCTACACCTTC.

This chain joins TRBV4-1 and TRBJ2-1; the D gene is possibly TRBD2 (6 bases). The V gene lost 4 bases and the J gene lost 0 bases, with 10 bases spanning the gap. The CDR3 has 15 amino acids. The V gene's germline CDR1 is MGHRA and CDR2 YSYEKL. Here the CDR3 reads CASSPGANSYNEQFF. DNA of the CDR3: TGCGCCAGCAGCCCGGGAGCCAACTCCTACAATGAGCAGTTCTTC.

This chain joins TRBV4-1 and TRBJ1-5; D is undetermined. The CDR3 runs to 15 residues. Germline V gene lookup returns CDR1 MGHRA and CDR2 YSYEKL. V was trimmed by 1 base and J by 3 bases, leaving 10 bases between them. CDR3 amino acids: CASSQVSGINQPQHF. The CDR3 DNA reads TGCGCCAGCAGCCAAGTTTCGGGGATCAATCAGCCCCAGCATTTT.

The V call is TRBV2, the J call TRBJ1-2; 7 nucleotides match TRBD1. The germline CDR1 and CDR2 sequences are SNHLY and FYNNEI. The CDR3 sequence is 13 residues long. V lost 4 bases and J lost 5; bases outside the gene matches: 4. The CDR3 DNA reads TGTGCCAGCAGTGTAACAGGGGCGTATGGCTACACCTTC. This translates into CASSVTGAYGYTF.

V gene TRBV7-9 combines with J gene TRBJ1-1; 7 nucleotides line up with TRBD1. From germline, CDR1 is SEHNR and CDR2 FQNEAQ (reference sequence). Trimming at V came to 7 bases and at J to 4 bases, leaving 6 bases not matched to a gene. This CDR3 is 13 amino acids long. The CDR3 DNA sequence: TGTGCCAGCAACGTGCAGGGGGGCACTGAAGCTTTCTTT. Protein sequence: CASNVQGGTEAFF.

This chain uses TRBV11-1 with TRBJ1-1; D unresolved. The CDR3 runs to 14 residues. Trimming took off 5 bases at V and 1 base at J, with 11 bases between the two ends. CDR1 is SGHAT, CDR2 FQDESV, per germline (reference sequence). The CDR3 bases are TGTGCCAGCAGCGAGATCGATCCGAACACTGAAGCTTTCTTT. Its translation: CASSEIDPNTEAFF.

The V call is TRBV7-2, the J call TRBJ2-1; TRBD2 aligns across 10 bases. CDR1 and CDR2 from the germline V gene are SGHTA and FQGNSA. V dropped 5 bases and J dropped 6; count of bases not matched to a gene: 7. This CDR3 is built from 15 residues. CDR3 sequence (DNA): TGTGCCAGCAGCCCGGGGACTAGCGCCTCCAATGAGCAGTTCTTC. This gives the protein CASSPGTSASNEQFF. Variable domain in full (rest from reference TRBV7-2 and TRBJ2-1): GAGVSQSPSNKVTEKGKDVELRCDPISGHTALYWYRQSLGQGLEFLIYFQGNSAPDKSGLPSDRFSAERTGGSVSTLTIQRTQQEDSAVYLCASSPGTSASNEQFFGPGTRLTVL.

The chain has TRBV9 and TRBJ1-3, with TRBD1 as a possible D gene (6 bases). Germline V gives CDR1 SGDLS, CDR2 YYNGEE. Trimming took 3 bases from V and 4 from J, leaving 14 bases between them. The CDR3 loop spans 15 amino acids. The CDR3 loop is CASSERGLFGNTIYF. The CDR3 coding sequence is TGTGCCAGCAGCGAACGGGGGCTGTTCGGAAACACCATATATTTT.

The chain is built from TRBV4-2 and TRBJ1-2; tentatively, D is TRBD1 (5 bases). Trimming took off 2 bases at V and 5 bases at J, with 6 bases between the two ends. There are 12 residues in the CDR3. Germline values: CDR1 LGHNA, CDR2 YNFKEQ. In DNA, the CDR3 is TGTGCCAGCAGCCAAAGGGGATATGGCTACACCTTC. It encodes CASSQRGYGYTF.

This chain links TRBV9 with TRBJ2-6; D perhaps matches TRBD1 (6 bases). CDR3 length: 16 residues. The V end lost 3 bases, the J end lost 6 bases, and 16 bases lay between the germline ends. Looked up from germline, CDR1 is SGDLS and CDR2 is YYNGEE. CDR3 loop: CASSATTRQEANVLTF. CDR3 sequence (DNA): TGTGCCAGCAGCGCCACTACTAGACAGGAGGCCAACGTCCTGACTTTC.

The chain employs TRBV19 and TRBJ2-7, with a tentative D call TRBD1 (5 bases). V was shortened by 6 bases and J by 3 bases, with 18 bases between the two germline ends. Germline CDR1 and CDR2: LNHDA and SQIVND (reference sequence). The CDR3 runs to 15 residues. The chain's CDR3 is CASSPERGPSYEQYF. CDR3 nucleotide sequence: TGTGCCAGTAGCCCCGAAAGGGGCCCCAGCTACGAGCAGTACTTC.

The gene calls are TRBV6-4 and TRBJ1-4; TRBD1 aligns across 7 bases. The length of the CDR3 is 14 residues. V trimming: 6 bases; J trimming: 8 bases; junction bases outside the gene matches: 9. The germline V gene has CDR1 MRHNA and CDR2 SNTAGT. CDR3 sequence (DNA): TGTGCCAGCAGACCGACAGGGAAATACGAAAAACTGTTTTTT. Its protein is CASRPTGKYEKLFF.

This chain joins TRBV5-8 and TRBJ2-7; D is unclear. This CDR3 comprises 13 residues. CDR1 and CDR2 from the germline V gene are SGHTS and YDEGEE. Trimming removed 5 bases from V and 0 bases from J, with 9 bases in between. The CDR3 DNA is TGTGCCAGCAGGGACCTGAGCTCCTACGAGCAGTACTTC. This gives the protein CASRDLSSYEQYF.

This chain links TRBV19 with TRBJ1-2; D not resolved. The germline gives CDR1 LNHDA, CDR2 SQIVND (reference sequence). Trimming removed 5 bases from V and 6 bases from J, with 10 bases in between. CDR3 length: 12 amino acids. As DNA, the CDR3 is TGTGCCAGTAGTCAACAGCTCCATGGCTACACCTTC. As protein: CASSQQLHGYTF.

This clone appeared a few times. The same CDR3 is also encoded by other DNA sequences in this sample. The V gene is TRBV29-1, the J gene TRBJ1-1; D uncertain. Germline CDR1 reads SQVTM; CDR2 reads ANQGSEA. V was shortened by 4 bases and J by 0 bases, with 6 bases between the two germline ends. This CDR3 is built from 12 residues. CDR3 nucleotides: TGCAGCGTTGGAGGGATGAACACTGAAGCTTTCTTT. It yields the protein CSVGGMNTEAFF.

CDR3 region: CASSAGVSGTEQYF. As DNA, the CDR3 is TGTGCCAGCAGCGCCGGGGTTAGCGGGACCGAGCAGTACTTC. This chain connects TRBV9 to TRBJ2-7, with 8 bases lining up with TRBD2. CDR3 length: 14 residues. The germline gives CDR1 SGDLS, CDR2 YYNGEE. With V trimmed by 3 bases and J by 6 bases, 8 bases remained unmatched.

The chain employs TRBV6-1 and TRBJ1-6, with a possible D match to TRBD1 (6 bases). Deletions cut 1 base from V and 9 bases from J, with 16 bases between. Germline V gene lookup returns CDR1 MNHNS and CDR2 SASEGT. The CDR3 spans 16 residues. The DNA for the CDR3 is TGTGCCAGCAGTGAAGGGCCGCAGGGGATGGGTTCACCCCTCCACTTT. It translates to CASSEGPQGMGSPLHF.

The J gene is TRBJ2-7, the V gene TRBV27; 8 positions match TRBD2. There are 15 residues in the CDR3. In germline, CDR1 is MNHEY, CDR2 SMNVEV (reference sequence). V trimming: 7 bases; J trimming: 0 bases; junction bases outside the gene matches: 8. This chain's CDR3 is CASNYAGGRSYEQYF. The CDR3 nucleotides are TGTGCCAGCAATTATGCGGGAGGTCGCTCCTACGAGCAGTACTTC.

The chain joins TRBV6-1 to TRBJ1-1, with unresolved D. Germline V CDR1 and CDR2: MNHNS, SASEGT. Deletions cut 5 bases from V and 0 bases from J, with 10 bases between. The CDR3 runs to 14 residues. In DNA, the CDR3 is TGTGCCAGCAGTCGCCAGACCTTGAACACTGAAGCTTTCTTT. Translation: CASSRQTLNTEAFF.

This clone was detected a few times. The gene calls are TRBV4-2 and TRBJ1-5, with D possibly matching TRBD1 (5 bases). The CDR3 spans 16 residues. With 0 bases removed from V and 2 bases from J, the gap between germline ends came to 11 bases. Looked up from germline, CDR1 is LGHNA and CDR2 is YNFKEQ. In nucleotides, the CDR3 is TGTGCCAGCAGCCAAGAGGTCAGGGCTGGCAATCAGCCCCAGCATTTT. As protein: CASSQEVRAGNQPQHF.

V usage is TRBV5-6 and J usage is TRBJ2-2; no clear D. Trimming removed 1 base at V and 8 bases at J, with 12 bases between. The CDR3 totals 14 residues. Germline values: CDR1 SGHDT, CDR2 YYEEEE. The CDR3 region is CASSLFLSWGELFF. CDR3 DNA: TGTGCCAGCAGCTTGTTCCTCTCCTGGGGGGAGCTGTTTTTT.

CDR3 amino acids: CAIREGQGQNTEAFF. The DNA of the CDR3 is TGTGCCATCAGAGAGGGACAGGGCCAGAACACTGAAGCTTTCTTT. The rearrangement links TRBV10-3 to TRBJ1-1; 9 bases agree with TRBD1. The CDR3 runs 15 residues. V lost 6 bases to trimming and J lost 1 base; unmatched junction nucleotides: 6. Germline CDR1 reads ENHRY; CDR2 reads SYGVKD.

The V and J genes are TRBV18 and TRBJ2-1; TRBD1 aligns across 9 bases. Per the germline V gene, CDR1 is KGHSH and CDR2 is LQKENI. This CDR3 has 16 amino acids. V gave up 1 base and J gave up 0 bases; unmatched junction bases: 1. This chain's CDR3 is CASSPLTGGSYNEQFF. CDR3 DNA sequence: TGTGCCAGCTCACCACTGACAGGGGGCTCCTACAATGAGCAGTTCTTC.

The chain carries TRBV29-1 and TRBJ2-2; the match to TRBD1 covers 8 bases. CDR1 and CDR2 (germline): SQVTM, ANQGSEA. V was pared by 5 bases and J by 6 bases, with 5 bases of the junction left unmatched. The CDR3 covers 13 residues. DNA of the CDR3: TGCAGCGTTCTGGACAGGGTTGCCGGGGAGCTGTTTTTT. Its protein product is CSVLDRVAGELFF.